This T cell receptor beta chain was found in a study of PD-1 blockade in classical Hodgkin lymphoma. There are 15 residues in the CDR3. Germline V CDR1 and CDR2: SGHDN, FVKESK. V dropped 1 base and J dropped 4; count of bases not matched to a gene: 7. Sequencing used immunoSEQ multiplex PCR; TCRdb keeps in-frame clones, though not all of them. The data contain tens of thousands of clones, 65% to 80% of them singletons. For this clone: Its target is unknown.

Every patient experienced relapse after autologous stem cell transplantation, and brentuximab vedotin exposure varied. General study findings and limits: Complete responders' baseline diversity resembled that of newly diagnosed patients. CD4+ TCR diversity climbed significantly by C4D1, unlike CD8+ TCR diversity.

This sequence was found in a human donor with classical Hodgkin lymphoma. The chain is built from TRBV14 and TRBJ2-7, with 7 nucleotides matching TRBD2. Here the sequenced sample was peripheral blood mononuclear cells (PBMCs), taken at baseline. The CDR3 nucleotides read TGTGCCAGCAGCCAAGGGACCGGGGAGGGGTACGAGCAGTACTTC. It is translated as CASSQGTGEGYEQYF.